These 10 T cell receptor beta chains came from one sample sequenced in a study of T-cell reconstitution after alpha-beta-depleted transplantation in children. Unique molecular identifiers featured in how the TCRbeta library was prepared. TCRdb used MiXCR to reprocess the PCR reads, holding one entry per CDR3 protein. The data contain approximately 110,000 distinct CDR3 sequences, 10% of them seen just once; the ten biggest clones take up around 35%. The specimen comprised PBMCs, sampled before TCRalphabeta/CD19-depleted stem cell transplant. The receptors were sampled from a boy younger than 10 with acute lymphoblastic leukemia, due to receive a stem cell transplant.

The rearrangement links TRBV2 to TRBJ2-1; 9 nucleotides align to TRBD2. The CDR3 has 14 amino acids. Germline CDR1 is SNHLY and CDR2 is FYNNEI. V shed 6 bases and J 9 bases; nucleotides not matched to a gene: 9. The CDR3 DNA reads TGTGCCAGCAGCCTCCGGAGCGGGAGGATTGAGCAGTTCTTC. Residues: CASSLRSGRIEQFF. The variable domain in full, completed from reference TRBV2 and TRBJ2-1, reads EPEVTQTPSHQVTQMGQEVILRCVPISNHLYFYWYRQILGQKVEFLVSFYNNEISEKSEIFDDQFSVERPDGSNFTLKIRSTKLEDSAMYFCASSLRSGRIEQFFGPGTRLTVL.

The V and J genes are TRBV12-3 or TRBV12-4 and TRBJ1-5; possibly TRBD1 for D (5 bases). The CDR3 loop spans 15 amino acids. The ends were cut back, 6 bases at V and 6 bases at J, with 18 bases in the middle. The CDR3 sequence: CASSRRDEFGQPQHF. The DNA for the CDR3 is TGTGCCAGCAGCCGCCGGGACGAGTTCGGTCAGCCCCAGCATTTT.

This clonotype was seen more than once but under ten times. CDR3 loop: CAISEVGLAGVGAKNIQYF. The CDR3 region has the DNA TGTGCCATCAGTGAGGTGGGGCTAGCGGGAGTTGGGGCCAAAAACATTCAGTACTTC. The J gene is TRBJ2-4, the V gene TRBV10-3; 10 positions agree with TRBD2. After removal of 2 bases from V and 1 base from J, the junction contained 11 bases not matched to a gene. Per germline, CDR1 ENHRY and CDR2 SYGVKD. The CDR3 consists of 19 residues.

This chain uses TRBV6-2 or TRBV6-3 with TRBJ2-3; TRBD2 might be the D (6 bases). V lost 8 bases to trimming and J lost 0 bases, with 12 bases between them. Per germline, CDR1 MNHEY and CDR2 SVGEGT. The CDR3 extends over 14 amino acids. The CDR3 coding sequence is TGTGCCAGCGCGGGACGACTTAGCACAGATACGCAGTATTTT. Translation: CASAGRLSTDTQYF.

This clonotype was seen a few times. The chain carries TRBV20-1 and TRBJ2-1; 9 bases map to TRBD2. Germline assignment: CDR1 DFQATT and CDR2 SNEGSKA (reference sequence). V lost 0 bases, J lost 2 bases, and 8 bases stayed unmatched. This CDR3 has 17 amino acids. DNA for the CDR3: TGCAGTGCTAGAGATCGATCTGCGGGAGGGGCCTACAATGAGCAGTTCTTC. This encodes CSARDRSAGGAYNEQFF.

The CDR3 region has the DNA TGCAGTGCTACGAGCGGGAGTTTCCACGAGCAGTACTTC. Translated, it gives CSATSGSFHEQYF. The chain employs TRBV20-1 and TRBJ2-7, with TRBD2 matching over 8 bases. V was clipped by 4 bases and J by 5 bases; unmatched bases: 7. The CDR3 loop spans 13 amino acids. The germline V gene has CDR1 DFQATT and CDR2 SNEGSKA (reference sequence).

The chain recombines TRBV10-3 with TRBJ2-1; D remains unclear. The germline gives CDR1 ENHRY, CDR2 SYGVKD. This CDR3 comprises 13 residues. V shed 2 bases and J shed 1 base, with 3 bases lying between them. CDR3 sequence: CAISEVSYNEQFF. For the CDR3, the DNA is TGTGCCATCAGTGAGGTTTCCTACAATGAGCAGTTCTTC.

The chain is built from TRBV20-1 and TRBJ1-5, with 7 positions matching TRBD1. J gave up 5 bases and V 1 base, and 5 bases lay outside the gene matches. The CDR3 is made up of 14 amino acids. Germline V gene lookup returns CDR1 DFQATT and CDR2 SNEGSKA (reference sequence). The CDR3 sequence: CSARANRGHQPQHF. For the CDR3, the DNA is TGCAGTGCTAGAGCCAACAGGGGTCATCAGCCCCAGCATTTT.

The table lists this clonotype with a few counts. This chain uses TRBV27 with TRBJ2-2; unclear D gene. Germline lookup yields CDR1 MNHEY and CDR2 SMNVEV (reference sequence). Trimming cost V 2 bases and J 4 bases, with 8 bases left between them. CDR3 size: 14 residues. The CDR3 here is CASSLGPVTGELFF. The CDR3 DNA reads TGTGCCAGCAGTTTAGGGCCAGTCACCGGGGAGCTGTTTTTT.

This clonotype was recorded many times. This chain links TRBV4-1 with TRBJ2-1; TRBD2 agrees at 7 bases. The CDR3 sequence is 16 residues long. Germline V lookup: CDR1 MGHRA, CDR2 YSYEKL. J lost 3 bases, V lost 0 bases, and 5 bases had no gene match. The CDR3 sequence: CASSQDSLADYNEQFF. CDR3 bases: TGCGCCAGCAGCCAAGATTCCCTAGCGGACTACAATGAGCAGTTCTTC.